These 22 T cell receptor beta chains share one sample of origin, sequenced in a study of cytomegalovirus exposure and HLA in healthy donors. Generated by immunoSEQ multiplex PCR, the TCRdb table keeps only in-frame clones and is missing some. The sample has more than 150,000 clones, approximately 88% seen once; the top ten hold 6% to 9%. The source material was PBMCs. The receptor set was obtained from a man aged 18 to 35 in good health and CMV-seropositive.

This rearrangement joins TRBV7-2 to TRBJ2-2, with a tentative D call TRBD2 (6 bases). V was trimmed by 8 bases and J by 3 bases, leaving 13 bases between them. The CDR3 is made up of 14 amino acids. Germline V gene sequence: CDR1 SGHTA, CDR2 FQGNSA. Written as DNA, the CDR3 is TGTGCCAGCCCCCCCCGGGAGTACACCGGGGAGCTGTTTTTT. The encoded protein is CASPPREYTGELFF.

Points on this clone: The same CDR3 is also encoded by other DNA sequences in this sample. The chain couples TRBV6-1 to TRBJ2-3, with D possibly matching TRBD1 (6 bases). Germline V CDR1 and CDR2: MNHNS, SASEGT. Trimming took off 3 bases at V and 1 base at J, with 8 bases between the two ends. This CDR3 has 14 residues. The CDR3 sequence is CASSEAGGTDTQYF. The CDR3, as DNA: TGTGCCAGCAGTGAGGCAGGGGGCACAGATACGCAGTATTTT.

This clone was counted between two and nine times. This chain joins TRBV15 and TRBJ1-1; D possibly corresponds to TRBD1 (6 bases). Germline lookup yields CDR1 LNHNV and CDR2 YYDKDF (reference sequence). This CDR3 is built from 13 residues. V lost 2 bases and J lost 4, with 8 bases in between. CDR3 protein: CATSRFRGTEAFF. DNA for the CDR3: TGTGCCACCAGCAGATTCAGGGGCACTGAAGCTTTCTTT.

This clone was counted a single time. V is TRBV27 and J is TRBJ2-4, with D possibly being TRBD2 (5 bases). The V end was cut by 5 bases, the J end by 0 bases, with 14 bases between. Germline V gene data show CDR1 as MNHEY and CDR2 as SMNVEV (reference sequence). The CDR3 loop spans 16 amino acids. The CDR3 loop reads CASSVARGSAKNIQYF. The CDR3 DNA follows: TGTGCCAGCAGTGTGGCTCGAGGGTCAGCCAAAAACATTCAGTACTTC.

The chain combines TRBV27 with TRBJ1-2; TRBD1 matches 8 bases. Germline assignment: CDR1 MNHEY and CDR2 SMNVEV (reference sequence). V trimming: 4 bases; J trimming: 0 bases; junction bases outside the gene matches: 10. The CDR3 contains 17 residues. DNA of the CDR3: TGTGCCAGCAGTTCAAGACAGGGGCTGGGTACTAACTATGGCTACACCTTC. Translated, it gives CASSSRQGLGTNYGYTF.

J is TRBJ1-1 and V is TRBV9; no firm D call. The CDR3 is made up of 13 amino acids. Germline values: CDR1 SGDLS, CDR2 YYNGEE. V gave up 0 bases and J gave up 0 bases, with 3 bases separating them. The CDR3 is CASSVGMNTEAFF. The CDR3, as DNA: TGTGCCAGCAGCGTAGGTATGAACACTGAAGCTTTCTTT. Full variable domain (missing parts from reference TRBV9 and TRBJ1-1): DSGVTQTPKHLITATGQRVTLRCSPRSGDLSVYWYQQSLDQGLQFLIQYYNGEERAKGNILERFSAQQFPDLHSELNLSSLELGDSALYFCASSVGMNTEAFFGQGTRLTVV.

J is TRBJ2-7 and V is TRBV27; D is possibly TRBD1 (7 bases). The CDR3 runs 11 residues. Germline CDR1 and CDR2: MNHEY and SMNVEV (reference sequence). V was shortened by 6 bases and J by 7 bases, with 10 bases between the two germline ends. The CDR3 protein is CASRQGREQYF. CDR3 nucleotide sequence: TGTGCCAGCAGACAGGGGAGGGAGCAGTACTTC.

The gene calls are TRBV10-1 and TRBJ2-1; a possible D gene is TRBD2 (6 bases). With 5 bases removed from V and 4 bases from J, the gap between germline ends came to 15 bases. This CDR3 has 15 residues. Germline lookup yields CDR1 WNHNN and CDR2 SYGVQD (reference sequence). The CDR3 is CASSPPPGAYNEQFF. The CDR3 DNA reads TGCGCCAGCAGTCCCCCTCCGGGAGCTTACAATGAGCAGTTCTTC.

The rearrangement joins TRBV15 to TRBJ2-2, with a possible D match to TRBD1 (5 bases). The V end lost 1 base, the J end lost 7 bases, and 10 bases lay between the germline ends. The CDR3 sequence is 14 residues long. Germline V lookup: CDR1 LNHNV, CDR2 YYDKDF (reference sequence). CDR3 sequence: CATSRVRGDGELFF. Here the CDR3 DNA reads TGTGCCACCAGCAGAGTAAGGGGTGACGGGGAGCTGTTTTTT.

This chain connects TRBV27 to TRBJ2-3; 7 bases align to TRBD1. V lost 7 bases, J lost 2 bases, and 3 bases stayed unmatched. The CDR3 spans 13 residues. The V gene's germline CDR1 is MNHEY and CDR2 SMNVEV (reference sequence). The CDR3, as DNA: TGTGCCAGCAACAGGGGTCCCACAGATACGCAGTATTTT. Protein product: CASNRGPTDTQYF.

The CDR3 nucleotides read TGCAGCGTTGAAGGAGGGCTGGGGTTGGGAGGCTACACCTTC. Translated: CSVEGGLGLGGYTF. The chain uses TRBV29-1 and TRBJ1-2; D is unresolved. V lost 1 base to trimming and J lost 8 bases, with 17 bases between them. Germline CDR1 SQVTM, CDR2 ANQGSEA. CDR3 length: 14 amino acids.

The chain has TRBV5-6 and TRBJ1-5; D is unclear. CDR3 length equals 15 residues. Trimming removed 2 bases from V and 7 bases from J, with 16 bases in between. Germline CDR1 is SGHDT and CDR2 is YYEEEE. The CDR3 DNA reads as TGTGCCAGCAGCTTCAGAGGTAACACCTTGCAGCCCCAGCATTTT. It yields the protein CASSFRGNTLQPQHF.

This chain uses TRBV10-3 with TRBJ2-7, with 14 bases matching TRBD2. CDR3 length: 15 residues. V was clipped by 6 bases and J by 4 bases; unmatched bases: 5. Per the germline V gene, CDR1 is ENHRY and CDR2 is SYGVKD. CDR3 bases: TGTGCCATCAGCGGGACTAGCGGGAGAGTGTACGAGCAGTACTTC. Translating gives CAISGTSGRVYEQYF.

This clone was picked up many times. The V gene is TRBV10-3, the J gene TRBJ2-1; D might be TRBD1 (5 bases). V was shortened by 1 base and J by 6 bases, with 10 bases between the two germline ends. This CDR3 is 14 amino acids long. The germline V gene has CDR1 ENHRY and CDR2 SYGVKD. CDR3 sequence: CAISEFGRANEQFF. The DNA for the CDR3 is TGTGCCATCAGTGAGTTTGGCAGGGCCAATGAGCAGTTCTTC.

The V gene is TRBV6-1, the J gene TRBJ1-5, with TRBD1 identical over 9 bases. The CDR3 has 13 amino acids. With 6 bases clipped from V and 10 bases from J, the junction kept 7 bases outside the gene matches. The germline V gene encodes CDR1 MNHNS and CDR2 SASEGT. The CDR3 region has the DNA TGTGCCAGCAGCCGGGACAGGGATATACCCCAGCATTTT. Translated, it gives CASSRDRDIPQHF.

The rearrangement uses TRBV28 and TRBJ2-3, with TRBD2 identical over 9 bases. This CDR3 is 14 amino acids long. Germline CDR1 and CDR2: MDHEN and SYDVKM. V shed 11 bases and J 2 bases; nucleotides not matched to a gene: 8. CDR3 sequence: CAGAASGVTDTQYF. The CDR3 nucleotides are TGTGCCGGCGCGGCTAGCGGGGTCACAGATACGCAGTATTTT.

This chain uses TRBV25-1 with TRBJ1-4, with D possibly matching TRBD1 (5 bases). Germline assignment: CDR1 MGHDK and CDR2 SYGVNS. V lost 2 bases, J lost 3 bases, and 10 bases lay in between. There are 15 residues in the CDR3. The CDR3 reads CASSELLGPNEKLFF. The CDR3 DNA reads TGTGCCAGCAGTGAACTGCTGGGGCCTAATGAAAAACTGTTTTTT.

The V call is TRBV6-4, the J call TRBJ2-2; D unclear. Germline V gives CDR1 MRHNA, CDR2 SNTAGT. V lost 3 bases to trimming and J lost 2 bases, with 16 bases between them. The CDR3 sequence is 17 residues long. CDR3 region: CASSDSRLDGNTGELFF. The CDR3 nucleotides read TGTGCCAGCAGTGATTCCAGACTCGATGGAAACACCGGGGAGCTGTTTTTT.

This clone was seen a single time. The rearrangement joins TRBV5-3 to TRBJ2-3; the match to TRBD1 covers 9 bases. TRBV5-3 is annotated as an ORF whose role is uncertain. This CDR3 comprises 15 residues. The J segment lost 3 bases and the V segment lost 4 bases, leaving 6 bases of the junction unmatched. The CDR3 here is CARSHNRGRTDTQYF. The CDR3 DNA sequence: TGTGCCAGAAGCCATAACAGGGGGCGAACAGATACGCAGTATTTT.

This clone was seen a handful of times. The chain uses TRBV4-1 and TRBJ1-1; D is unclear. Germline-derived CDR1 and CDR2 are MGHRA and YSYEKL. Trimming left V 4 bases short and J 4 bases short, with 10 bases between. This CDR3 spans 13 amino acids. This chain's CDR3 is CASSLSGGTEAFF. The CDR3 region has the DNA TGCGCCAGCAGCCTGAGTGGTGGCACTGAAGCTTTCTTT.

As DNA, the CDR3 is TGCGCCAGCAGCCAAGTTGGGGCGGAGCAGTACTTC. Amino acids: CASSQVGAEQYF. The V gene is TRBV4-3, the J gene TRBJ2-7, with D possibly matching TRBD1 (5 bases). Germline V gives CDR1 LGHNA, CDR2 YSLEER. Trimming shortened V by 1 base and J by 7 bases, and 8 bases separated the two germline ends. This CDR3 is 12 amino acids long.

V is TRBV11-1 and J is TRBJ2-7; 7 bases match TRBD1. Per germline, CDR1 SGHAT and CDR2 FQDESV (reference sequence). The J segment lost 7 bases and the V segment lost 5 bases, leaving 5 bases of the junction unmatched. The CDR3 loop spans 12 amino acids. Written as DNA, the CDR3 is TGTGCCAGCAGCCCGGGGACAGCTGAGCAGTACTTC. As protein: CASSPGTAEQYF.